The present T cell receptor (beta chain) was sequenced within a study of blood T cell repertoires in COVID-19. The wider study: There were acute and convalescent COVID-19 samples, and they came from the United States, Italy and Spain. T cells, B-cell-depleted T cells, or PBMCs supplied cDNA or gDNA.

Germline assignment: CDR1 SGHKS and CDR2 YYEKEE (reference sequence). Deletions cut 4 bases from V and 4 bases from J, with 9 bases between. The CDR3 runs 12 residues. In the original analysis: Estimates of nucleated cell counts were drawn from the amplification of reference gene primers. Here immunoSEQ multiplex PCR was the method, and the copy in TCRdb shows in-frame clones only, minus some. V, J and clone size are taken as reported in that table, and D and trimming were inferred from the DNA itself. The sample contains more than 200,000 clones, approximately 88% of which appear only once. J is TRBJ2-7 and V is TRBV5-5; possibly TRBD2 for D (5 bases). The clonotype was recovered from a man in his forties with acute or convalescent COVID-19. The sample taken for sequencing was peripheral blood. CDR3 sequence: CASSNRGYEQYF. CDR3 coding DNA: TGTGCCAGCAGCAACCGGGGTTACGAGCAGTACTTC. Variable domain in full (rest from reference TRBV5-5 and TRBJ2-7): DAGVTQSPTHLIKTRGQQVTLRCSPISGHKSVSWYQQVLGQGPQFIFQYYEKEERGRGNFPDRFSARQFPNYSSELNVNALLLGDSALYLCASSNRGYEQYFGPGTRLTVT.